Listed here are 10 T cell receptor beta chains from one sample, sequenced in a study of memory CD4+ T cells and cytomegalovirus serostatus. Single viable CD3+CD4+CD8-CD45RO+ cells were sorted as the memory CD4+ T cells. Sequencing used immunoSEQ multiplex PCR; TCRdb keeps in-frame clones, though not all of them. The sample consists of about 56,000 clones, roughly 82% of them appearing once. The sample taken for sequencing was memory CD4+ T cells from blood. Every receptor here comes from an adult in good health and CMV-seronegative.

V is TRBV5-1 and J is TRBJ2-3; 7 nucleotides align to TRBD2. The CDR3 is made up of 14 amino acids. Germline V lookup: CDR1 SGHRS, CDR2 YFSETQ. The V gene end was trimmed by 1 base and the J gene end by 4 bases; junction bases not matched to a gene: 3. The CDR3 DNA reads TGCGCCAGCAGCTTGACTAGCGTTGCAGATACGCAGTATTTT. Translated, it gives CASSLTSVADTQYF.

The chain combines TRBV5-1 with TRBJ2-7, with 10 bases aligning to TRBD1. The CDR3 totals 16 residues. Germline CDR1 is SGHRS and CDR2 is YFSETQ. V shed 5 bases, J shed 0 bases, and the junction held 8 bases outside the gene matches. The CDR3 region has the DNA TGCGCCAGCAGATCCCGGGACAGGGGTTTCTCCTACGAGCAGTACTTC. The encoded protein is CASRSRDRGFSYEQYF.

This chain connects TRBV4-2 to TRBJ1-3, with D possibly being TRBD1 (5 bases). CDR3 length equals 17 residues. Germline values: CDR1 LGHNA, CDR2 YNFKEQ. Between the trimmed V and J ends, which lost 1 base and 4 bases, there was a span of 17 bases. CDR3 nucleotides: TGTGCCAGCAGCCAAGTTCCGAACCTTGGGGGGGGAAACACCATATATTTT. Protein: CASSQVPNLGGGNTIYF.

The chain joins TRBV18 to TRBJ1-5; 12 bases are shared with TRBD1. V lost 5 bases and J lost 6; bases outside the gene matches: 5. Germline CDR1 and CDR2: KGHSH and LQKENI. The CDR3 loop spans 15 amino acids. The CDR3 loop reads CASSRGQGAGQPQHF. CDR3 bases: TGTGCCAGCTCAAGGGGACAGGGGGCCGGTCAGCCCCAGCATTTT. Full variable domain (outside the CDR3, taken from reference TRBV18 and TRBJ1-5): NAGVMQNPRHLVRRRGQEARLRCSPMKGHSHVYWYRQLPEEGLKFMVYLQKENIIDESGMPKERFSAEFPKEGPSILRIQQVVRGDSAAYFCASSRGQGAGQPQHFGDGTRLSIL.

The chain joins TRBV28 to TRBJ1-1; TRBD1 matches 8 bases. The length of the CDR3 is 15 residues. Germline assignment: CDR1 MDHEN and CDR2 SYDVKM. J lost 5 bases, V lost 7 bases, and 12 bases had no gene match. The CDR3 sequence is CASTLTGEIGTEAFF. The CDR3 nucleotides read TGTGCCAGCACCCTGACAGGGGAGATTGGTACTGAAGCTTTCTTT.

This clone was seen a single time. The CDR3 coding sequence is TGTGCCAGCAGCTTACGCCTCGTAGGCACAGATACGCAGTATTTT. Its protein product is CASSLRLVGTDTQYF. V and J are TRBV7-2 and TRBJ2-3; D gene unclear. Per germline, CDR1 SGHTA and CDR2 FQGNSA. V was shortened by 2 bases and J by 1 base, with 10 bases between the two germline ends. The CDR3 covers 15 residues.

The chain uses TRBV6-1 and TRBJ1-1; 11 nucleotides line up with TRBD1. This CDR3 contains 17 residues. J lost 6 bases, V lost 0 bases, and 9 bases had no gene match. Germline V gene lookup returns CDR1 MNHNS and CDR2 SASEGT. In nucleotides, the CDR3 is TGTGCCAGCAGTGAAGCGGACAGGGGGCCTCCCCGGTCTGAAGCTTTCTTT. Amino acid sequence: CASSEADRGPPRSEAFF.

For the CDR3, the DNA is TGTGCCAGCAGCGCCAGCACAGATACGCAGTATTTT. Translation: CASSASTDTQYF. The chain joins TRBV11-2 to TRBJ2-3, with D unclear. This CDR3 contains 12 residues. V lost 5 bases and J lost 0, with 3 bases in between. Germline V CDR1 and CDR2: SGHAT, FQNNGV.

This clone has more than one count but fewer than ten. The CDR3 bases are TGTGCCAGCAGTCTTACCCACAGTGGTAACACTGAAGCTTTCTTT. This codes for CASSLTHSGNTEAFF. The chain has TRBV28 and TRBJ1-1; D remains unclear. V was cut by 5 bases and J by 2 bases, with 15 bases left in between. The CDR3 spans 15 residues. CDR1 is MDHEN and CDR2 is SYDVKM in the germline V gene. Filled out from reference TRBV28 and TRBJ1-1, the complete variable domain reads DVKVTQSSRYLVKRTGEKVFLECVQDMDHENMFWYRQDPGLGLRLIYFSYDVKMKEKGDIPEGYSVSREKKERFSLILESASTNQTSMYLCASSLTHSGNTEAFFGQGTRLTVV.

The V call is TRBV28, the J call TRBJ2-3; 10 bases map to TRBD2. This CDR3 has 15 residues. V trimming: 6 bases; J trimming: 5 bases; junction bases outside the gene matches: 8. The germline CDR1 and CDR2 sequences are MDHEN and SYDVKM. DNA for the CDR3: TGTGCCAGCAGCTCTCGTAGCGGGGGGAGAGATACGCAGTATTTT. The encoded protein is CASSSRSGGRDTQYF.